Listed below are T cell receptor beta chains from one sample, sequenced in a study of blood T cells in healthy people across ages. TCRdb called the 5' RACE reads again in MiXCR, with one record for every CDR3 protein. The table includes around 1.5 million distinct CDR3 sequences, about 32% detected once. The sequencing sample was made of blood. These TCRs come from a woman in her thirties in good health. Both conserved end residues are part of each CDR3. Fields, in order: V gene, D gene, clone size, J gene, CDR3 protein, CDR3 DNA. The D gene is left open where the match is weak. The size of a clone is reported for some rows only, either as once, few or many, or as a class for expanded clones.

TRBV3-1	TRBD1	-	TRBJ2-5	CASSPLAGGTQYF	TGTGCCAGCAGCCCCCTGGCAGGGGGGACCCAGTACTTC
TRBV2	-	-	TRBJ2-1	CASRTNREWGEQFF	TGTGCCAGCAGGACAAACAGGGAGTGGGGTGAGCAGTTCTTC
TRBV10-3	-	-	TRBJ2-1	CAISDRGTYNEQFF	TGTGCCATCAGTGACAGGGGTACCTACAATGAGCAGTTCTTC
TRBV2	-	few	TRBJ2-1	CASRITRGNEQFF	TGTGCCAGCCGTATCACCAGGGGTAATGAGCAGTTCTTC
TRBV7-2	TRBD1	-	TRBJ2-7	CASNRGTAEIEQYF	TGTGCCAGCAACAGAGGGACAGCCGAGATCGAGCAGTACTTC
TRBV20-1	-	many	TRBJ2-7	CSASSGNNYEQYF	TGCAGTGCTAGTTCTGGGAATAACTACGAGCAGTACTTC
TRBV29-1	TRBD1	-	TRBJ1-2	CSGGQGLYGYTF	TGCAGCGGGGGACAGGGTCTCTATGGCTACACCTTC
TRBV20-1	TRBD1	-	TRBJ1-6	CSASSRTGALEGSPLHF	TGCAGTGCTAGTTCCCGGACAGGTGCCCTCGAAGGTTCACCCCTCCACTTT
TRBV18	-	-	TRBJ1-2	CANSPPAGRRDYGYTF	TGTGCCAACTCACCACCGGCAGGGCGGAGGGACTATGGCTACACCTTC
TRBV6-1	-	-	TRBJ2-7	CASSEVDRSYEQYF	TGTGCCAGCAGTGAAGTGGACAGATCCTACGAGCAGTACTTC
TRBV5-1	TRBD1	-	TRBJ1-2	CASSQTGIYGYTF	TGCGCCAGCAGCCAGACAGGGATTTATGGCTACACCTTC
TRBV20-1	TRBD1	-	TRBJ1-1	CSARGDRYPEAFF	TGCAGTGCTAGGGGGGACAGGTACCCTGAAGCTTTCTTT
TRBV4-1	-	-	TRBJ2-1	CASSQDLAGTYNEQFF	TGCGCCAGCAGCCAAGATTTGGCGGGGACATACAATGAGCAGTTCTTC
TRBV28	-	few	TRBJ2-5	CASLAGETQYF	TGTGCCAGCTTAGCCGGGGAGACCCAGTACTTC
TRBV9	TRBD1	few	TRBJ1-5	CASSVGDSYQPQHF	TGTGCCAGCAGCGTAGGGGACAGCTATCAGCCCCAGCATTTT
TRBV7-6	TRBD1	few	TRBJ2-3	CASSFRPGGRDTQYF	TGTGCCAGCAGCTTCCGGCCAGGGGGCAGAGATACGCAGTATTTT
TRBV9	-	-	TRBJ2-1	CASSAGFFNEQFF	TGTGCCAGCAGCGCCGGGTTCTTCAATGAGCAGTTCTTC
TRBV9	TRBD1	-	TRBJ2-3	CASSETGAWTTDTQYF	TGTGCCAGCAGCGAGACAGGGGCGTGGACGACAGATACGCAGTATTTT
TRBV7-2	TRBD2	few	TRBJ2-1	CASSLLAVPYNEQFF	TGTGCCAGCAGCCTCCTAGCGGTTCCCTACAATGAGCAGTTCTTC
TRBV28	-	once	TRBJ1-6	CASAATEGSYNSPLHF	TGTGCCAGCGCGGCGACTGAAGGCTCCTATAATTCACCCCTCCACTTT
TRBV13	-	-	TRBJ1-1	CASSPQESGGLTEAFF	TGTGCCAGCAGCCCCCAAGAGAGTGGGGGACTCACTGAAGCTTTCTTT
TRBV4-2	-	few	TRBJ2-5	CASSQEEGIMWETQYF	TGTGCCAGCAGCCAAGAGGAGGGAATCATGTGGGAGACCCAGTACTTC
TRBV6-5	TRBD2	many	TRBJ2-7	CASSTPGGTEQYF	TGTGCCAGCAGTACTCCGGGAGGGACCGAGCAGTACTTC
TRBV12-3/TRBV12-4	TRBD1	-	TRBJ1-6	CASSLGQINSPLHF	TGTGCCAGCAGTTTGGGACAGATTAATTCACCCCTCCACTTT
TRBV20-1	TRBD2	few	TRBJ2-3	CSAREGLAGVLTDTQYF	TGCAGTGCTAGAGAGGGTCTAGCGGGAGTCCTCACAGATACGCAGTATTTT
TRBV3-1	-	few	TRBJ2-7	CASGDTWTDNYEQYF	TGTGCCAGCGGAGATACTTGGACAGATAACTACGAGCAGTACTTC
TRBV20-1	TRBD2	few	TRBJ2-3	CSAQARLATVTDTQYF	TGCAGTGCTCAAGCTCGACTAGCAACCGTCACAGATACGCAGTATTTT
TRBV7-9	TRBD1	few	TRBJ1-1	CASSLGPGGFTEAFF	TGTGCCAGCAGCTTAGGTCCAGGGGGGTTCACTGAAGCTTTCTTT
TRBV20-1	-	-	TRBJ1-1	CSATLVGTEAFF	TGCAGTGCTACACTTGTGGGGACTGAAGCTTTCTTT
TRBV12-3/TRBV12-4	TRBD2	-	TRBJ2-1	CAGSPPTSGGPLTSEQFF	TGTGCCGGCAGCCCGCCGACTAGCGGGGGGCCTCTTACATCTGAGCAGTTCTTC
TRBV20-1	TRBD2	many	TRBJ2-1	CSARYPMGLAGAVGNEQFF	TGCAGTGCTAGGTACCCTATGGGACTAGCGGGAGCTGTAGGCAATGAGCAGTTCTTC
TRBV29-1	-	many	TRBJ1-6	CSVSQGWMEPLHF	TGCAGCGTATCACAGGGTTGGATGGAGCCCCTCCACTTT
TRBV5-1	TRBD1	-	TRBJ2-7	CASSSGTGRLAEQYF	TGCGCCAGCAGCTCCGGGACAGGTCGTCTTGCAGAGCAGTACTTC
TRBV20-1	-	few	TRBJ2-5	CSASPRGSALETQYF	TGCAGTGCCAGCCCCAGGGGTTCGGCCTTGGAGACCCAGTACTTC
TRBV12-3/TRBV12-4	-	-	TRBJ2-6	CACSLGGGGANVLTF	TGTGCCTGCAGCCTGGGGGGCGGAGGGGCCAACGTCCTGACTTTC
TRBV28	-	-	TRBJ2-7	CASATGSKMWVQYF	TGTGCCAGCGCAACAGGTTCGAAGATGTGGGTGCAGTACTTC
TRBV15	-	few	TRBJ2-4	CATSSTTIRGKNIQYF	TGTGCCACCAGCTCTACTACAATCCGGGGCAAAAACATTCAGTACTTC
TRBV7-8	TRBD1	few	TRBJ1-4	CASSSYRGTHEKLFF	TGTGCCAGCAGCTCCTACAGGGGAACTCATGAAAAACTGTTTTTT
TRBV13	-	many	TRBJ2-6	CASSAAGSVIPGANVLTF	TGTGCCAGCAGCGCCGCGGGGAGCGTGATACCTGGGGCCAACGTCCTGACTTTC
TRBV6-5	-	few	TRBJ2-1	CASRRDVYNEQFF	TGTGCCAGCAGACGGGACGTCTACAATGAGCAGTTCTTC